The 5 T cell receptor beta chains given below trace back to one sample, sequenced in a study of blood T cells in healthy people across ages. Using a J-beta primer mix together with a sample-barcoded 5' primer, a second PCR was run for about 7 to 12 cycles. Using its own MiXCR run on the 5' RACE reads, TCRdb lists one record per CDR3 protein. This table holds about 1 million distinct CDR3 sequences, around 45% found once. Specimen: blood. These receptors all stem from a woman aged 55 to 70 in good health.

This chain joins TRBV6-4 and TRBJ2-1; 10 bases fit TRBD2. CDR3 size: 15 residues. The germline CDR1 and CDR2 sequences are MRHNA and SNTAGT. V dropped 3 bases and J dropped 5; count of bases not matched to a gene: 4. CDR3 sequence reads: CASSELAGTHNEQFF. As DNA, the CDR3 is TGTGCCAGCAGTGAACTAGCGGGAACCCACAATGAGCAGTTCTTC.

The chain employs TRBV4-2 and TRBJ2-2, with 7 bases that match TRBD2. CDR3 length: 15 amino acids. The germline gives CDR1 LGHNA, CDR2 YNFKEQ. The ends lost 6 bases at V and 6 bases at J; junction bases unmatched: 10. The CDR3 sequence is CASSRGGSGAGELFF. The DNA for the CDR3 is TGTGCCAGCAGTAGGGGCGGGAGTGGCGCCGGGGAGCTGTTTTTT.

The chain couples TRBV5-1 to TRBJ1-4; 7 positions agree with TRBD1. Germline V gives CDR1 SGHRS, CDR2 YFSETQ. Trimming removed 0 bases from V and 6 bases from J; junction bases left unmatched: 5. This CDR3 spans 15 amino acids. CDR3 amino acids: CASSLEDRRDEKLFF. CDR3 sequence (DNA): TGCGCCAGCAGCTTGGAGGACAGGAGGGATGAAAAACTGTTTTTT.

This clonotype has just a few counts. The chain is built from TRBV28 and TRBJ1-2; D ambiguous. Looked up from germline, CDR1 is MDHEN and CDR2 is SYDVKM. V lost 8 bases and J lost 4, with 5 bases in between. This CDR3 has 10 amino acids. As DNA, the CDR3 is TGTGCCAGCGAGGGCTATGGCTACACCTTC. This translates into CASEGYGYTF.

This CDR3 reads CASSHGQGWEETQYF. The DNA for the CDR3 is TGTGCCAGCAGCCATGGACAGGGCTGGGAAGAGACCCAGTACTTC. V and J are TRBV7-2 and TRBJ2-5; 8 nucleotides match TRBD1. The germline V gene has CDR1 SGHTA and CDR2 FQGNSA. This CDR3 contains 15 residues. The trim removed 5 bases at V and 3 bases at J, leaving 8 bases unmatched.